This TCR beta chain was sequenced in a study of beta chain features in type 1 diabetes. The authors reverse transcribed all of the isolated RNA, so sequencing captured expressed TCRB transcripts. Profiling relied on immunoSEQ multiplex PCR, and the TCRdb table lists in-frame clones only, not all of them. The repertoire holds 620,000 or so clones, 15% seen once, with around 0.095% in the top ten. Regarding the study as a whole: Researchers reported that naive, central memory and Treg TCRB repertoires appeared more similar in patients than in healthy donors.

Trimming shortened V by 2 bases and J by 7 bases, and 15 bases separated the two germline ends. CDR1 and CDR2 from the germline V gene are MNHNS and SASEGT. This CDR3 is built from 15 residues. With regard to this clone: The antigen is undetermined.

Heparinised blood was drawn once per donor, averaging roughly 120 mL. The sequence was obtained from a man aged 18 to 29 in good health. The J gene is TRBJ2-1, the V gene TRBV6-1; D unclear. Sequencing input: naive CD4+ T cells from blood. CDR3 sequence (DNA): TGTGCCAGCAGTGAAATGGAGATCCCAGCTAATGAGCAGTTCTTC. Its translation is CASSEMEIPANEQFF.